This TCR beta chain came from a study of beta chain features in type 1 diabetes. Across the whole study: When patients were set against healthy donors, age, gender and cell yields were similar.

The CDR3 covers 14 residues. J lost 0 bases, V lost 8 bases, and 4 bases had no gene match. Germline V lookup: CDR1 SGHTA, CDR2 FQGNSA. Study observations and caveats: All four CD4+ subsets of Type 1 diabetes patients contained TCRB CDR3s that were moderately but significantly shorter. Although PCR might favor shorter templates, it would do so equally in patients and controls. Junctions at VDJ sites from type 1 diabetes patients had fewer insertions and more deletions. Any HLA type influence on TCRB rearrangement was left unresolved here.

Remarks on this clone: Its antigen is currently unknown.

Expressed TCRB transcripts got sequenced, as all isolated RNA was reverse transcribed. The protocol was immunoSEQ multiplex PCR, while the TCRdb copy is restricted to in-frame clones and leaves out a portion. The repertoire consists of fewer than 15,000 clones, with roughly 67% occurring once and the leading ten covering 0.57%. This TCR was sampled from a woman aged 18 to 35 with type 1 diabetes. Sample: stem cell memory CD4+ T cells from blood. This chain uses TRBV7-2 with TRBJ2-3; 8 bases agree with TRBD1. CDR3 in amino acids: CASLGQVSTDTQYF. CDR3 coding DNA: TGTGCCAGCCTGGGACAGGTCAGCACAGATACGCAGTATTTT.